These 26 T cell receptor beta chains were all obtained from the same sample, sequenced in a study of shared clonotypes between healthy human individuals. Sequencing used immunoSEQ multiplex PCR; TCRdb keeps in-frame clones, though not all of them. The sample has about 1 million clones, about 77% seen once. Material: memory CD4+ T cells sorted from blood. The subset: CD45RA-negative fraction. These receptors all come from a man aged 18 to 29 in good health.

The CDR3: CASSKTSGFGYTF. The CDR3 nucleotides read TGTGCCAGCAGTAAGACCTCAGGCTTTGGCTACACCTTC. The chain couples TRBV28 to TRBJ1-2, with D unresolved. Germline lookup yields CDR1 MDHEN and CDR2 SYDVKM. The CDR3 contains 13 residues. V dropped 5 bases and J dropped 7 bases, with 14 bases sitting between them.

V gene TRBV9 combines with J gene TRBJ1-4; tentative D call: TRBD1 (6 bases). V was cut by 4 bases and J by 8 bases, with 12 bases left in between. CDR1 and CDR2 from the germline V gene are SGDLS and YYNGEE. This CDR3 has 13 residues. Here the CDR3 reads CASSSPTGEKLFF. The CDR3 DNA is TGTGCCAGCAGCTCTCCCACAGGGGAAAAACTGTTTTTT.

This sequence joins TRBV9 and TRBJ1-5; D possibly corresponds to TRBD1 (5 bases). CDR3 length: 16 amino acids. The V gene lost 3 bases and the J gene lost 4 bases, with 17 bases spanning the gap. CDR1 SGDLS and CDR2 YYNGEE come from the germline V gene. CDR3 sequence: CASSATDLGVNQPQHF. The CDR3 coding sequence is TGTGCCAGCAGCGCTACGGACCTGGGGGTAAATCAGCCCCAGCATTTT.

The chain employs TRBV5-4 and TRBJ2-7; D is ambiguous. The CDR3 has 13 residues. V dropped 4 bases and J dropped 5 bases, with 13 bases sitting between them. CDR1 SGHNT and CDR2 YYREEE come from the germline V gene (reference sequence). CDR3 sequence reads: CASSAPAAHEQYF. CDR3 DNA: TGTGCCAGCAGCGCCCCTGCCGCTCACGAGCAGTACTTC.

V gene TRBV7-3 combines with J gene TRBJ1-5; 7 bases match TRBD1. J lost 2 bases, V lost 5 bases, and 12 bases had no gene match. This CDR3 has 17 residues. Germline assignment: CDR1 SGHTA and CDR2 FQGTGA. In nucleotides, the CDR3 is TGTGCCAGCAGCCAAATCGTTGACAGGGTTGGCAATCAGCCCCAGCATTTT. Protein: CASSQIVDRVGNQPQHF.

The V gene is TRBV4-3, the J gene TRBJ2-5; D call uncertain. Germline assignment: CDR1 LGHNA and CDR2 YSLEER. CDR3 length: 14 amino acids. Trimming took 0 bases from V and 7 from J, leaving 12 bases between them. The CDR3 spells CASSQEPLPGTQYF. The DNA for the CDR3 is TGCGCCAGCAGCCAAGAACCCCTCCCAGGGACCCAGTACTTC.

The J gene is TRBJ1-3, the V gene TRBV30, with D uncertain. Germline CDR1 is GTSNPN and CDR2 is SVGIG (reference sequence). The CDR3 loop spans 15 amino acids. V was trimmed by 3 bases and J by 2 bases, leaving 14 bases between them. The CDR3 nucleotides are TGTGCCTGGAGCCTAACCCCCAGAACTGGAAACACCATATATTTT. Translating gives CAWSLTPRTGNTIYF.

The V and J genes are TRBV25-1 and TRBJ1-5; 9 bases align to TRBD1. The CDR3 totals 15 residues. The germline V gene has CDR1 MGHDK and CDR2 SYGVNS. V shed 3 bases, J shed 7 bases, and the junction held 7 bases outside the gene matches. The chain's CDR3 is CASSEGQGGNQPQHF. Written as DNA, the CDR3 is TGTGCCAGCAGTGAGGGACAGGGAGGGAACCAGCCCCAGCATTTT.

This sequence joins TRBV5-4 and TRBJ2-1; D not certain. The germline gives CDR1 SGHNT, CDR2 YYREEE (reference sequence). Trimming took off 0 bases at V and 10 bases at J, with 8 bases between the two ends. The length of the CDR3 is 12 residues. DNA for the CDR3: TGTGCCAGCAGCTTGGTCTCGGACGAGCAGTTCTTC. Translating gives CASSLVSDEQFF. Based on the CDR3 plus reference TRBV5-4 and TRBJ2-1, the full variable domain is ETGVTQSPTHLIKTRGQQVTLRCSSQSGHNTVSWYQQALGQGPQFIFQYYREEENGRGNFPPRFSGLQFPNYSSELNVNALELDDSALYLCASSLVSDEQFFGPGTRLTVL.

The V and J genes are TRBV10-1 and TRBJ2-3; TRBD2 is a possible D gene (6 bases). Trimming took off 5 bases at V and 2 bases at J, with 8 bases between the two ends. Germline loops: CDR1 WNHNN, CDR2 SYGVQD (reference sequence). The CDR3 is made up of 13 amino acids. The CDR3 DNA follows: TGCGCCAGCAGTAGCGGGTTCACAGATACGCAGTATTTT. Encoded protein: CASSSGFTDTQYF.

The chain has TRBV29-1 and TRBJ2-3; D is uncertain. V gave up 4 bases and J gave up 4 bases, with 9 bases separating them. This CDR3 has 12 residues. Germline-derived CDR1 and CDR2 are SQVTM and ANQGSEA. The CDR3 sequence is CSVGLMADTQYF. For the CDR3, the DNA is TGCAGCGTTGGGCTAATGGCAGATACGCAGTATTTT.

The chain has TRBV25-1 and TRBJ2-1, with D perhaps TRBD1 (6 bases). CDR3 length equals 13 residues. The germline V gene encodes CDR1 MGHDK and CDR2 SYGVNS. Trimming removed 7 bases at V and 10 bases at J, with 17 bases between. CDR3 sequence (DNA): TGTGCCAGCACCGGACAGCTGGAGTGGGAGCAGTTCTTC. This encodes CASTGQLEWEQFF.

DNA for the CDR3: TGCGCCAGCAGCTTGGGGGCAGGGTATGGCTACACCTTC. Residues: CASSLGAGYGYTF. The chain employs TRBV5-1 and TRBJ1-2, with D possibly being TRBD1 (5 bases). The ends were cut back, 0 bases at V and 5 bases at J, with 8 bases in the middle. Germline-derived CDR1 and CDR2 are SGHRS and YFSETQ. CDR3 length: 13 residues.

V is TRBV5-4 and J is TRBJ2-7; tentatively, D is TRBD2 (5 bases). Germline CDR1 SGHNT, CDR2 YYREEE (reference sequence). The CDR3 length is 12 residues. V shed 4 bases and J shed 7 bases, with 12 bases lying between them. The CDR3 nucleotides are TGTGCCAGCAGCCCAGCCGCGGGTGAGCAGTACTTC. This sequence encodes CASSPAAGEQYF.

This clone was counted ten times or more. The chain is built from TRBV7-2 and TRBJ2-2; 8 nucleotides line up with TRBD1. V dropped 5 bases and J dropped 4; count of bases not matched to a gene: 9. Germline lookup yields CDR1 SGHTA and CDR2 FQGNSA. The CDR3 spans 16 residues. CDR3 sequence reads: CASSPGRGPITGELFF. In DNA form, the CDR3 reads TGTGCCAGCAGCCCCGGCAGGGGGCCTATCACCGGGGAGCTGTTTTTT.

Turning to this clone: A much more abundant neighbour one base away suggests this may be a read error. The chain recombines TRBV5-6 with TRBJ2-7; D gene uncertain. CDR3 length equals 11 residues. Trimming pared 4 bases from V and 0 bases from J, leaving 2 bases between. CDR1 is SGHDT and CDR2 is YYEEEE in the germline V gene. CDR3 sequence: CASSISYEQYF. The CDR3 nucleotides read TGTGCCAGCAGCATCTCCTACGAGCAGTACTTC. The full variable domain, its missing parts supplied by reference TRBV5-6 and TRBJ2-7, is DAGVTQSPTHLIKTRGQQVTLRCSPKSGHDTVSWYQQALGQGPQFIFQYYEEEERQRGNFPDRFSGHQFPNYSSELNVNALLLGDSALYLCASSISYEQYFGPGTRLTVT.

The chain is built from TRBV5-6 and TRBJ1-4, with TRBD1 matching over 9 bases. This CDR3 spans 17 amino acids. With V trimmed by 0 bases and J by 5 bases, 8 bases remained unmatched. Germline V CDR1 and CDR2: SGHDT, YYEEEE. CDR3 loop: CASSLALGQGMNEKLFF. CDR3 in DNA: TGTGCCAGCAGCTTGGCGTTGGGACAGGGTATGAATGAAAAACTGTTTTTT.

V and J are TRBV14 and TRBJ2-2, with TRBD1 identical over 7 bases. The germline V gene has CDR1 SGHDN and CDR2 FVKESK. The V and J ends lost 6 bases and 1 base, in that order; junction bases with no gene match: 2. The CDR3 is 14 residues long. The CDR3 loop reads CASRTGRNTGELFF. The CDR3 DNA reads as TGTGCCAGCAGGACAGGGAGGAACACCGGGGAGCTGTTTTTT.

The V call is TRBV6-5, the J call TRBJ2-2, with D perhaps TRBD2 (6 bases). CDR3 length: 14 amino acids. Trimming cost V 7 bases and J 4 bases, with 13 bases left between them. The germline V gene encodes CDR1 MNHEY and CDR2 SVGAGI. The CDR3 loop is CASKYSGSTGELFF. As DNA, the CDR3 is TGTGCCAGCAAATATAGCGGTTCCACCGGGGAGCTGTTTTTT.

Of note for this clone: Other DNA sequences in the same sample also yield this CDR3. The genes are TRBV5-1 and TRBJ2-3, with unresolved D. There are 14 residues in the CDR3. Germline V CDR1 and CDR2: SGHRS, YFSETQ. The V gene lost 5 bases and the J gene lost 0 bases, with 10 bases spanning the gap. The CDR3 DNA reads TGCGCCAGCAGGGAAGCGCTTAGCACAGATACGCAGTATTTT. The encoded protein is CASREALSTDTQYF.

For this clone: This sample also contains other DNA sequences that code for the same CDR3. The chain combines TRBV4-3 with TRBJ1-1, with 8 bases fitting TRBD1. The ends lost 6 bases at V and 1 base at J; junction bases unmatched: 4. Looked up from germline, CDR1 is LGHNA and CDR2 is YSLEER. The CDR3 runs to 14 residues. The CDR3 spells CASSLGTGNTEAFF. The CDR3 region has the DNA TGCGCCAGCAGTCTGGGGACAGGGAACACTGAAGCTTTCTTT.

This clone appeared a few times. The CDR3 sequence is CASSLGGKRDGEQYF. CDR3 bases: TGTGCCAGCAGCTTAGGTGGAAAGCGGGACGGCGAGCAGTACTTC. The rearrangement joins TRBV7-2 to TRBJ2-7; 7 bases align to TRBD2. With V trimmed by 1 base and J by 6 bases, 9 bases remained unmatched. The germline V gene has CDR1 SGHTA and CDR2 FQGNSA. This CDR3 has 15 residues.

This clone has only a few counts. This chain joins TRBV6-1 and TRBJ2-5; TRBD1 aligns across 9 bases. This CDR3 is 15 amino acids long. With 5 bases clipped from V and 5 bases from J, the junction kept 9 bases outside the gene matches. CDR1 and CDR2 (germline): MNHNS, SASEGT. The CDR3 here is CASSSFIGQGETQYF. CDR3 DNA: TGTGCCAGCAGTTCCTTTATTGGACAGGGGGAGACCCAGTACTTC.

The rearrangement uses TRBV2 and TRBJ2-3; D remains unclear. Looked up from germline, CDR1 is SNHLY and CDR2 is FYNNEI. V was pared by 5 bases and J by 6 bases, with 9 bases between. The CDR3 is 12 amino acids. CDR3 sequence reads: CASSPLWDTQYF. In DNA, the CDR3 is TGTGCCAGCAGTCCCCTGTGGGATACGCAGTATTTT.

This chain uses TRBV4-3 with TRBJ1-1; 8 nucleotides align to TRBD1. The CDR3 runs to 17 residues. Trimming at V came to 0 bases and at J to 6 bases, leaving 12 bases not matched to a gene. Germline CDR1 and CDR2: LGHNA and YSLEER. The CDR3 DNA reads TGCGCCAGCAGCCAAGACCAGGGGGCTGAACGACTCCCTGAAGCTTTCTTT. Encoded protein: CASSQDQGAERLPEAFF.

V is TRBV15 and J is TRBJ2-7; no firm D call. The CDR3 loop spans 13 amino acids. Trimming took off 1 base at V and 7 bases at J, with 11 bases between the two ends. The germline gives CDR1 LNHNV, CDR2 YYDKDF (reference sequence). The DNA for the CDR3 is TGTGCCACCAGCAGAGTTTCCCCGCGGGAGCAGTACTTC. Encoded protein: CATSRVSPREQYF.